These T cell receptor beta chains were read from a single sample in a study of blood T cell repertoires in COVID-19. Using immunoSEQ multiplex PCR, the repertoire was profiled, and TCRdb retains in-frame clones only, with some absent. This table has about 97,000 clones, roughly 92% appearing once. The sequenced sample consisted of peripheral blood. All receptors come from a man aged 50-60 years with active COVID-19. Both conserved end residues are part of each CDR3. The order of the fields is D gene, V gene, J gene, clone size, CDR3 DNA, CDR3 protein. D genes are given only for firm matches. A clone size is listed for some rows: how often the clone was seen (once, few, many), or a class if it is expanded.

TRBD1	TRBV7-2	TRBJ1-1	-	TGTGCCAGCAGCTCGGGCACAGGGGGCACTGAAGCTTTCTTT	CASSSGTGGTEAFF
TRBD1	TRBV5-4	TRBJ1-6	-	TGTGCCAGCAGCTTGCTACAGGGGAATTCACCCCTCCACTTT	CASSLLQGNSPLHF
-	TRBV27	TRBJ1-2	-	TGTGCCAGCAAGAGGGTAGGACTTGGCTATGGCTACACCTTC	CASKRVGLGYGYTF
-	TRBV6-2/TRBV6-3	TRBJ2-7	-	TGTGCCAGCAGTTTTAGTCGGCGGAGGTCCGTGAGCTCCTACGAGCAGTACTTC	CASSFSRRRSVSSYEQYF
TRBD2	TRBV5-1	TRBJ2-7	few	TGCGCCAGCAGCTTGGAGCTAGCGGGAGGGTACGAGCAGTACTTC	CASSLELAGGYEQYF
TRBD1	TRBV19	TRBJ1-6	-	TGTGCCAGTAGTCCGCAAACGGGACAGGGAGGTTCACCCCTCCACTTT	CASSPQTGQGGSPLHF
-	TRBV13	TRBJ1-1	-	TGTGCCAGCAACGCCTTTGGGAGGAACACTGAAGCTTTCTTT	CASNAFGRNTEAFF
TRBD2	TRBV5-6	TRBJ2-7	-	TGTGCCAGCAGCTGGGGGACGAGCGGGGTGCAGTACTTC	CASSWGTSGVQYF
TRBD1	TRBV6-5	TRBJ1-3	-	TGTGCCAGCACCCGGACAGGGAATAGTGGAAACACCATATATTTT	CASTRTGNSGNTIYF
-	TRBV19	TRBJ2-2	-	TGTGCCAGTAGGAAGCCCCCAACGAACACCGGGGAGCTGTTTTTT	CASRKPPTNTGELFF